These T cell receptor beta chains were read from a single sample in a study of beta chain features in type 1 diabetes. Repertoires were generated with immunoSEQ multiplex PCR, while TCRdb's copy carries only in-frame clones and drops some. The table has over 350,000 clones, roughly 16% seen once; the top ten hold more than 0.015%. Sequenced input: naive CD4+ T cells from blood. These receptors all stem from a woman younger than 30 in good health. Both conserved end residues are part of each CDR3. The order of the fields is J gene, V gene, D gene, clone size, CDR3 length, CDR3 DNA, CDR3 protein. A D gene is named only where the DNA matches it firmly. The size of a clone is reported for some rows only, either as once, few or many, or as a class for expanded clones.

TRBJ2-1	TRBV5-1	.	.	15	TGCGCCAGCAGCTTGGTACCGGGAGCGGGCAATGAGCAGTTCTTC	CASSLVPGAGNEQFF
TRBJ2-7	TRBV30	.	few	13	TGTGCCTGGAATACACTGGGGCAGAACGAGCAGTACTTC	CAWNTLGQNEQYF
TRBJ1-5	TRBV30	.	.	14	TGTGCCTGGACCCAGGGTCTCACGGATCAGCCCCAGCATTTT	CAWTQGLTDQPQHF
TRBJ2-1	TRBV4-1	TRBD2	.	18	TGCGCCAGCAGCCGCCGACCCGATACTAGCGGACCTTACAATGAGCAGTTCTTC	CASSRRPDTSGPYNEQFF
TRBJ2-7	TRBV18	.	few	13	TGTGCCAGCTCACCACCGTCCAGCTACGAGCAGTACTTC	CASSPPSSYEQYF
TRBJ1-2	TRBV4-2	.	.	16	TGTGCCAGCAGCCAAGAACAGCCCCCGGCTAACTATGGCTACACCTTC	CASSQEQPPANYGYTF
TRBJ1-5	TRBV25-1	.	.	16	TGTGCCAGCAGTGGTCCGGGACATGGGCGTAATCAGCCCCAGCATTTT	CASSGPGHGRNQPQHF
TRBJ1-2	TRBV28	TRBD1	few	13	TGTGCCAGCATCGGGACAGTCATCCCGGGCTACACCTTC	CASIGTVIPGYTF
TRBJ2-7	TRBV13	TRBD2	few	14	TGTGCCAGCAGGAAAGCGGGAGGGACCTACGAGCAGTACTTC	CASRKAGGTYEQYF
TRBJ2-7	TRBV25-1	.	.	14	TGTGCCAGCAGTGACGGCAGGCCACCCTACGAGCAGTACTTC	CASSDGRPPYEQYF
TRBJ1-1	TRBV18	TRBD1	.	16	TGTGCCAGCTCACCGCTAGGACAGGAGGCTAACACTGAAGCTTTCTTT	CASSPLGQEANTEAFF
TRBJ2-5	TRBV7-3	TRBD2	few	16	TGTGCCAGCAGCTCCCGGGCGGGAGGGCCAGGAGAGACCCAGTACTTC	CASSSRAGGPGETQYF
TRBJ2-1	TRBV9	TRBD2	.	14	TGTGCCAGCAGCGTGGCCGGACTAGCGGGAGTTTTGATCTTC	CASSVAGLAGVLIF
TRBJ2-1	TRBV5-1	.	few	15	TGCGCCAGCAGCTTGGTTGGGGAGTCCTACAATGAGCAGTTCTTC	CASSLVGESYNEQFF
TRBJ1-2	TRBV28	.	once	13	TGTGCCAGCAGCCGCGCATACGACTATGGCTACACCTTC	CASSRAYDYGYTF
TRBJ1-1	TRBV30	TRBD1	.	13	TGTGCCTGGGCCGGACAGGGGTACACTGAAGCTTTCTTT	CAWAGQGYTEAFF
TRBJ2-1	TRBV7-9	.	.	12	TGTGCCAGCAGCCCCGTCCACAATGAGCAGTTCTTC	CASSPVHNEQFF
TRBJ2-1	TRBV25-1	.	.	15	TGTGCCAGCCGTTCGACAGGATCCTCCTACAATGAGCAGTTCTTC	CASRSTGSSYNEQFF
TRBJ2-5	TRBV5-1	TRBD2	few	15	TGCGCCAGCAGCGCGGGGACTAGCGAGGCAAAGACCCAGTACTTC	CASSAGTSEAKTQYF
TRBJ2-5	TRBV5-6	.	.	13	TGTGCCAGCAGCCAAGGACTCCCAGAGACCCAGTACTTC	CASSQGLPETQYF
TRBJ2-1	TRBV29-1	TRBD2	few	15	TGCAGCGTTTACCTTTCGGGACTAGCGGCCAATGAGCAGTTCTTC	CSVYLSGLAANEQFF
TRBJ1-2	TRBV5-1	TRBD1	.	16	TGCGCCAGCAGCCTAAAACTACCGGGACAGGGCGATGGCTACACCTTC	CASSLKLPGQGDGYTF
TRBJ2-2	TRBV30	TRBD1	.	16	TGTGCCTGGAGTGTACGGCAACAGGGGGCGGGCGGGGAGCTGTTTTTT	CAWSVRQQGAGGELFF
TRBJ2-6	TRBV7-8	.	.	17	TGTGCCAGCAGCTTAGTTACAGGACGCTCTGGGGCCAACGTCCTGACTTTC	CASSLVTGRSGANVLTF
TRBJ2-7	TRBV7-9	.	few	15	TGTGCCAGCAGCCATGGGGCCAGGGGCGTCTTCGAGCAGTACTTC	CASSHGARGVFEQYF
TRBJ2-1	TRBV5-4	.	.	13	TGTGCCAGCAGCGCACAGCCTGCTGGTGAGCAGTTCTTC	CASSAQPAGEQFF
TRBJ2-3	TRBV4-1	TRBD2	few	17	TGCGCCAGCAGCCGCGCCGGGGCTAGCGGAACGACAGATACGCAGTATTTT	CASSRAGASGTTDTQYF
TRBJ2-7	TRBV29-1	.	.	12	TGCAGCGTTGAAACTCACTCCAACGAGCAGTACTTC	CSVETHSNEQYF
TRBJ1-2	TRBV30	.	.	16	TGTGCCTGGAGTTCTGGCCACAGGCTTCGGATATATGGCTACACCTTC	CAWSSGHRLRIYGYTF
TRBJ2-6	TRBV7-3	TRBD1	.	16	TGTGCCAGCAGCAGCAGACAGGGCGCCGGGGCCAACGTCCTGACTTTC	CASSSRQGAGANVLTF
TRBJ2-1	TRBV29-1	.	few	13	TGCAGCGGGGGGACACTTGCCGGATATGAGCAGTTCTTC	CSGGTLAGYEQFF
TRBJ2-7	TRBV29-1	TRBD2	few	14	TGCAGCGTTGAAGATCGCGCTAGCGGGAGCGAGCAGTACTTC	CSVEDRASGSEQYF
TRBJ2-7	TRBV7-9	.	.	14	TGTGCCAGCAGCTTAGTGGCAGGGCGTAGCGAGCAGTACTTC	CASSLVAGRSEQYF
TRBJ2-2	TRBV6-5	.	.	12	TGTGCCACTCGGGAGTATACCGGGGAGCTGTTTTTT	CATREYTGELFF
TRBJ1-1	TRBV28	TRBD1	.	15	TGTGCCAGCAGTTCCGGGGACAGGGGGGGCACTGAAGCTTTCTTT	CASSSGDRGGTEAFF
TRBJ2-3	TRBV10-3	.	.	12	TGTGCCATCAGTGAATGGAGAGATACGCAGTATTTT	CAISEWRDTQYF
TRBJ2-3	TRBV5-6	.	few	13	TGTGCCAGCAGCTTTGGGAGAACAGATACGCAGTATTTT	CASSFGRTDTQYF
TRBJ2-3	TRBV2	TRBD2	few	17	TGTGCCAGCAGTGAATTAGGGACTAGCGGGAGAGGGGATACGCAGTATTTT	CASSELGTSGRGDTQYF
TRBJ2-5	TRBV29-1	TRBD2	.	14	TGCAGCGTTGAGAGGACTAGCGTTCGGGAGACCCAGTACTTC	CSVERTSVRETQYF
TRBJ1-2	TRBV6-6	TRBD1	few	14	TGTGCCAGCAGTTACGGTGACAGGGGCTATGGCTACACCTTC	CASSYGDRGYGYTF
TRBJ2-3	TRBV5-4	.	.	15	TGCGCCAGCAGCCAAGATGAGACCCTAGCGGATACGCAGTATTTT	CASSQDETLADTQYF
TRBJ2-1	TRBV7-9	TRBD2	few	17	TGTGCCAGCAGCCCCCTAGCGGGAGGGACTTCCTACAATGAGCAGTTCTTC	CASSPLAGGTSYNEQFF
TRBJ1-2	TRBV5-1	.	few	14	TGCGCCAGCAGTCACGGAGGGGTCAACTATGGCTACACCTTC	CASSHGGVNYGYTF
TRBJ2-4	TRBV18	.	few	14	TGTGCCAGCTCACCTGACAGGTTTTGGAACATTCAGTACTTC	CASSPDRFWNIQYF
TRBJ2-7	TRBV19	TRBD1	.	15	TGTGCCAGTAGTGGTGCGGGACAGGGGGCCTTCGAGCAGTACTTC	CASSGAGQGAFEQYF
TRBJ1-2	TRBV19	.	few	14	TGTGCCAGTAGTACCTCGGGAGTAAACTATGGCTACACCTTC	CASSTSGVNYGYTF
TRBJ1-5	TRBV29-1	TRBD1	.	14	TGCAGCGTTGGCGGGGACAGGGTTAGTCAGCCCCAGCATTTT	CSVGGDRVSQPQHF
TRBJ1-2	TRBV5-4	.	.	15	TGTGCCAGCAGCCCCCGTAGGGACACCAACTATGGCTACACCTTC	CASSPRRDTNYGYTF